This entry lists 10 T cell receptor beta chains sequenced from one sample in a study of shared clonotypes between healthy human individuals. The data were produced by immunoSEQ multiplex PCR, yet TCRdb's version contains in-frame clones alone and is incomplete. The table includes roughly 1,000,000 clones, approximately 80% detected once. The specimen sequenced was memory CD4+ T cells from PBMCs. The subset denotes: CD45RA-negative fraction. The receptors shown here come from a man aged 18 to 29 in good health. Some clones in this sample may be carry-over from other donors' samples.

This clone appeared a few times. The chain combines TRBV19 with TRBJ2-5; a possible D gene is TRBD2 (5 bases). Trimming took off 2 bases at V and 5 bases at J, with 12 bases between the two ends. The CDR3 is made up of 14 amino acids. Germline V gives CDR1 LNHDA, CDR2 SQIVND (reference sequence). CDR3 in DNA: TGTGCCAGTAGTATACGGGCTTGGAGGGAGACCCAGTACTTC. Translated, it gives CASSIRAWRETQYF.

The chain joins TRBV12-5 to TRBJ2-3; 12 nucleotides match TRBD2. Germline CDR1 LGHNT, CDR2 FRNRAP. With 1 base clipped from V and 6 bases from J, the junction kept 14 bases outside the gene matches. CDR3 length equals 19 residues. The CDR3 region has the DNA TGTGCTAGTGGTTTGGCTATATTCCAGGGACTAGCGGGCCCGGATACGCAGTATTTT. The encoded protein is CASGLAIFQGLAGPDTQYF.

The rearrangement joins TRBV28 to TRBJ1-4; no firm D call. V was cut by 5 bases and J by 0 bases, with 10 bases left in between. The CDR3 is 15 residues long. CDR1 is MDHEN, CDR2 SYDVKM, per germline. The chain's CDR3 is CASSPLGPTNEKLFF. DNA for the CDR3: TGTGCCAGCAGTCCCCTAGGGCCAACTAATGAAAAACTGTTTTTT. Looking up the rest from reference TRBV28 and TRBJ1-4 gives the full variable domain: DVKVTQSSRYLVKRTGEKVFLECVQDMDHENMFWYRQDPGLGLRLIYFSYDVKMKEKGDIPEGYSVSREKKERFSLILESASTNQTSMYLCASSPLGPTNEKLFFGSGTQLSVL.

There are many counts of this clone. The CDR3 DNA sequence: TGTGCCAGCAGTGGATTACAGGGGAAACAGTTCTTC. Residues: CASSGLQGKQFF. The chain links TRBV2 to TRBJ2-1; TRBD1 matches at 7 bases. CDR1 and CDR2 from the germline V gene are SNHLY and FYNNEI. The CDR3 spans 12 residues. With 4 bases clipped from V and 13 bases from J, the junction kept 7 bases outside the gene matches.

The chain has TRBV7-2 and TRBJ2-1, with D unclear. The V and J ends lost 5 bases and 4 bases respectively, with 9 bases between them. CDR1 is SGHTA, CDR2 FQGNSA, per germline. This CDR3 is 13 amino acids long. CDR3 amino acids: CASSPQAYNEQFF. The DNA of the CDR3 is TGTGCCAGCAGCCCCCAGGCGTACAATGAGCAGTTCTTC.

The chain is built from TRBV28 and TRBJ2-1, with TRBD2 identical over 9 bases. The CDR3 has 17 residues. Losses at the gene ends were 5 bases for V and 4 bases for J; bases not matched to a gene: 12. Germline CDR1 MDHEN, CDR2 SYDVKM. The CDR3 bases are TGTGCCAGCAGTCCACAACTGAGCGGGAGGTTTTACAATGAGCAGTTCTTC. It is translated as CASSPQLSGRFYNEQFF.

The chain employs TRBV6-6 and TRBJ2-2; D call uncertain. The CDR3 runs 14 residues. Germline V gene sequence: CDR1 MNHNY, CDR2 SVGAGI (reference sequence). Trimming removed 4 bases from V and 4 bases from J, with 10 bases in between. CDR3 sequence reads: CASSSEHLTGELFF. The CDR3 region has the DNA TGTGCCAGCAGTTCAGAGCATCTCACCGGGGAGCTGTTTTTT.

About this clone: The identical CDR3 is also encoded by other nucleotide sequences in the sample. The rearrangement uses TRBV18 and TRBJ2-2; D is unclear. Germline assignment: CDR1 KGHSH and CDR2 LQKENI. V dropped 0 bases and J dropped 2 bases, with 1 base sitting between them. This CDR3 spans 13 amino acids. The DNA of the CDR3 is TGTGCCAGCTCACCACCCAACACCGGGGAGCTGTTTTTT. Translation gives CASSPPNTGELFF.

The chain is built from TRBV5-1 and TRBJ1-1, with D possibly matching TRBD1 (6 bases). Per germline, CDR1 SGHRS and CDR2 YFSETQ. The V and J ends lost 6 bases and 1 base respectively, with 13 bases between them. The CDR3 is made up of 14 amino acids. CDR3 coding DNA: TGCGCCAGCACCTTTGGAGGGGGGAACACTGAAGCTTTCTTT. It encodes CASTFGGGNTEAFF.

Written as DNA, the CDR3 is TGCGCCAGCAGCCACGATGGGGCTAGCGTCTCCTACGAGCAGTACTTC. Its protein is CASSHDGASVSYEQYF. The chain uses TRBV5-1 and TRBJ2-7, with D perhaps matching TRBD2 (6 bases). There are 16 residues in the CDR3. Trimming removed 4 bases from V and 0 bases from J, with 17 bases in between. Germline V lookup: CDR1 SGHRS, CDR2 YFSETQ.